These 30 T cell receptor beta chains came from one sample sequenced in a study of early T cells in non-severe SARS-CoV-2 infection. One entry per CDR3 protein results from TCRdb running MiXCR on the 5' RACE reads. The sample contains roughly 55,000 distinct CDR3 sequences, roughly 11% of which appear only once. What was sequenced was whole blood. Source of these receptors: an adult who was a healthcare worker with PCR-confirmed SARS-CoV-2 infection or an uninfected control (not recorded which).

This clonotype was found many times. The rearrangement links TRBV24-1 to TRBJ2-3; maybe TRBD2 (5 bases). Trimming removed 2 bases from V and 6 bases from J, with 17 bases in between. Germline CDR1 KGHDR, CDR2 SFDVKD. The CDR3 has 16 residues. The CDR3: CATSDSEGSMYDTQYF. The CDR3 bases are TGTGCCACCAGTGATTCCGAAGGGAGTATGTACGATACGCAGTATTTT.

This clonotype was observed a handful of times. The CDR3 DNA follows: TGCAGTGCTAGAGTTAAGGAGTTCAATGAGCAGTTCTTC. Encoded protein: CSARVKEFNEQFF. The V gene is TRBV20-1, the J gene TRBJ2-1; D is uncertain. The CDR3 spans 13 residues. Deletions cut 1 base from V and 6 bases from J, with 10 bases between. CDR1 DFQATT and CDR2 SNEGSKA come from the germline V gene (reference sequence).

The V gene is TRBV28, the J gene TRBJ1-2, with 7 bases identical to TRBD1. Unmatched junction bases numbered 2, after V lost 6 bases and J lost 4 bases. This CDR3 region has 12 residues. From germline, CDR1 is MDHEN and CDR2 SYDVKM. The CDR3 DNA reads TGTGCCAGCAGCACAGGGGTCTATGGCTACACCTTC. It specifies CASSTGVYGYTF.

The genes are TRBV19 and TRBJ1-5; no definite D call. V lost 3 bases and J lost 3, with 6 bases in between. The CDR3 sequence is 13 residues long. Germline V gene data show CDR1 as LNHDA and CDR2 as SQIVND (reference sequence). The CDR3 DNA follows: TGTGCCAGTAGTATCTCTCACAATCAGCCCCAGCATTTT. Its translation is CASSISHNQPQHF.

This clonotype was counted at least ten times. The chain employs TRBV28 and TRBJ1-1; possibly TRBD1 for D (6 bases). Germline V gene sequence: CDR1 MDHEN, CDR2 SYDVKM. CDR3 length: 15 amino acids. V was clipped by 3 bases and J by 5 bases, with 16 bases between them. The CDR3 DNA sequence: TGTGCCAGCAGTTTGGATTTTAAGGGGGGGACTGAAGCTTTCTTT. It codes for CASSLDFKGGTEAFF.

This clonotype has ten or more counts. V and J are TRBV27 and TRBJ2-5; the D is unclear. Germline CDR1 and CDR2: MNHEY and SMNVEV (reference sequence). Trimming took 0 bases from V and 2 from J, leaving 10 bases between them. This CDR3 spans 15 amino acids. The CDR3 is CASSLSMVGQETQYF. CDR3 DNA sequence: TGTGCCAGCAGTTTATCGATGGTAGGACAAGAGACCCAGTACTTC.

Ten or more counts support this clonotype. The CDR3 DNA reads as TGCGCCAGCAGCTTGGGTGGAGGGAACACCGGGGAGCTGTTTTTT. It is translated as CASSLGGGNTGELFF. The chain employs TRBV5-1 and TRBJ2-2, with D perhaps TRBD2 (5 bases). The CDR3 covers 15 residues. Germline CDR1 SGHRS, CDR2 YFSETQ. The V and J ends lost 0 bases and 1 base respectively, with 7 bases between them. The full variable domain, rest sourced from reference TRBV5-1 and TRBJ2-2, is KAGVTQTPRYLIKTRGQQVTLSCSPISGHRSVSWYQQTPGQGLQFLFEYFSETQRNKGNFPGRFSGRQFSNSRSEMNVSTLELGDSALYLCASSLGGGNTGELFFGEGSRLTVL.

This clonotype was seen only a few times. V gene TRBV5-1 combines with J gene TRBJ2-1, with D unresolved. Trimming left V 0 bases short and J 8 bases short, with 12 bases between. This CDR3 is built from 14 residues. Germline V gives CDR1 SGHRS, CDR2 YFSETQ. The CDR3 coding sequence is TGCGCCAGCAGCTTGGGAACAGCCACGGATGAGCAGTTCTTC. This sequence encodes CASSLGTATDEQFF.

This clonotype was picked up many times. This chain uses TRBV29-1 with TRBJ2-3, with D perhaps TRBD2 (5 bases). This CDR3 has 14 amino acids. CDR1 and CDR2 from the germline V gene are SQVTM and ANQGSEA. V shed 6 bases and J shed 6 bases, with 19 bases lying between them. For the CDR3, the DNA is TGCAGCGTCCGCCGGCCTTCCGGCGGGGATACGCAGTATTTT. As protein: CSVRRPSGGDTQYF.

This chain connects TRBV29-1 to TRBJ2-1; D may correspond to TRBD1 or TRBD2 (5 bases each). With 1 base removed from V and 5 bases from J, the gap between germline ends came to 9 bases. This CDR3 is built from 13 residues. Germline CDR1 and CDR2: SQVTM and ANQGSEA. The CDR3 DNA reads TGCAGCGTTGAAGGATGGGGGAACAATGAGCAGTTCTTC. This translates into CSVEGWGNNEQFF.

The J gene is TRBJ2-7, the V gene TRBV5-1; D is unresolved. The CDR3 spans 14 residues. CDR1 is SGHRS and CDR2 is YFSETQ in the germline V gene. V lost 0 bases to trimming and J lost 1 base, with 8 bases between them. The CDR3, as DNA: TGCGCCAGCAGCTTGGACGCGACTTCCTACGAGCAGTACTTC. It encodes CASSLDATSYEQYF.

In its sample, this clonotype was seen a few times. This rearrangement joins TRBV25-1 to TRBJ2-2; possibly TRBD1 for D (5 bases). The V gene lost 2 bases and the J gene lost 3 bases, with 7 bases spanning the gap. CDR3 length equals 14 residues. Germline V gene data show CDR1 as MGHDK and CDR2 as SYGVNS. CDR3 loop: CASSEVRDTGELFF. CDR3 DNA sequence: TGTGCCAGCAGTGAAGTCAGGGACACCGGGGAGCTGTTTTTT.

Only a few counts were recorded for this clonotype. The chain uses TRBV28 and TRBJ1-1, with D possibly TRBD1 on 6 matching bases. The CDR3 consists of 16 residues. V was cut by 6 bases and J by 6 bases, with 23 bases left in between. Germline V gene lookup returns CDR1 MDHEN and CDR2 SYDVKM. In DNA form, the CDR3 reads TGTGCCAGCAGCGGGACATACCCTGGCGGAAGGGCTGAAGCTTTCTTT. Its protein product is CASSGTYPGGRAEAFF.

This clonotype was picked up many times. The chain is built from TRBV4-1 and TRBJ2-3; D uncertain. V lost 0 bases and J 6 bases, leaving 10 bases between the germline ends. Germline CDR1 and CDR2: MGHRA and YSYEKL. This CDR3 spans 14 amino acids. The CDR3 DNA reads TGCGCCAGCAGCCAAGAGAACTTTGGGGATACGCAGTATTTT. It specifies CASSQENFGDTQYF.

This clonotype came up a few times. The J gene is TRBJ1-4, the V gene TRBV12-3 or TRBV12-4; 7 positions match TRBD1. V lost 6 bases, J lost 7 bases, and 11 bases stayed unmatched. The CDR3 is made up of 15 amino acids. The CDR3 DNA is TGTGCCAGCAGCACCGCCACGACAGGGCTTGAAAAACTGTTTTTT. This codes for CASSTATTGLEKLFF.

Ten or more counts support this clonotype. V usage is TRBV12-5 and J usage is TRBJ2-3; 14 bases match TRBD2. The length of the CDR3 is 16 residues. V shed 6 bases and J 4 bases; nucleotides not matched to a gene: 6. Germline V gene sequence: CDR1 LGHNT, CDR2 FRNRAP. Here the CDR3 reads CASGEGTSGGPDTQYF. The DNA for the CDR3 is TGTGCTAGTGGCGAAGGGACTAGCGGGGGACCAGATACGCAGTATTTT.

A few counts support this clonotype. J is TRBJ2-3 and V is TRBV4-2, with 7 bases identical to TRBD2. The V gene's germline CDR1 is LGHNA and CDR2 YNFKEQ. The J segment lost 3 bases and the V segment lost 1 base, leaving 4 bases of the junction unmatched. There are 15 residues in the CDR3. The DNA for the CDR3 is TGTGCCAGCAGCCAAGGGACTAGAAATACAGATACGCAGTATTTT. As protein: CASSQGTRNTDTQYF.

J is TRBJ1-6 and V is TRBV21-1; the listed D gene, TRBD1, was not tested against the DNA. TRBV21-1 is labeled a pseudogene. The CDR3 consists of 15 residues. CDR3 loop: CASSLKTGLDSPLHF. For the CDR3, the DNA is TGTGCCAGCAGCCTTAAAACAGGTCTTGACTCACCCCTCCACTTT.

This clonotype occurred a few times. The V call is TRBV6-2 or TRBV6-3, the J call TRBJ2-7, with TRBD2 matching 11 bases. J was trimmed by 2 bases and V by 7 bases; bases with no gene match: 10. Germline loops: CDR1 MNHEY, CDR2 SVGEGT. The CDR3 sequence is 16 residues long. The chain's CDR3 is CASITPGLADTYEQYF. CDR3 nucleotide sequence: TGTGCCAGCATCACGCCGGGACTAGCGGACACCTACGAGCAGTACTTC.

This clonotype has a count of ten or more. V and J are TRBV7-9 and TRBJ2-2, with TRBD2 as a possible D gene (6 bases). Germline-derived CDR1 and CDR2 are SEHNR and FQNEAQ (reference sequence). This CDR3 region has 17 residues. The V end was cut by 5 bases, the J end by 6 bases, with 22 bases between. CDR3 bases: TGTGCCAGCAGCCCCGGGGCGTGGGGAGGTAACGCCGGGGAGCTGTTTTTT. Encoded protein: CASSPGAWGGNAGELFF.

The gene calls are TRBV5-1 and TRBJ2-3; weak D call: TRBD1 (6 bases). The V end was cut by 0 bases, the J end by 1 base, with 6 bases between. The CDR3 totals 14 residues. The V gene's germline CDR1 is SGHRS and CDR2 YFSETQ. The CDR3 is CASSLAGGTDTQYF. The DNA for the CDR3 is TGCGCCAGCAGCTTGGCAGGGGGCACAGATACGCAGTATTTT. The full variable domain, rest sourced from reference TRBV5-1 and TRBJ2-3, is KAGVTQTPRYLIKTRGQQVTLSCSPISGHRSVSWYQQTPGQGLQFLFEYFSETQRNKGNFPGRFSGRQFSNSRSEMNVSTLELGDSALYLCASSLAGGTDTQYFGPGTRLTVL.

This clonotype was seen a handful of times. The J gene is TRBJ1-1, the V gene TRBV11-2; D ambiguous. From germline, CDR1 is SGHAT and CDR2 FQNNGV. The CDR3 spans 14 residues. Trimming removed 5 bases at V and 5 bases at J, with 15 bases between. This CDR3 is CASSPGYFVTEAFF. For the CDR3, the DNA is TGTGCCAGCAGCCCAGGATATTTTGTAACTGAAGCTTTCTTT.

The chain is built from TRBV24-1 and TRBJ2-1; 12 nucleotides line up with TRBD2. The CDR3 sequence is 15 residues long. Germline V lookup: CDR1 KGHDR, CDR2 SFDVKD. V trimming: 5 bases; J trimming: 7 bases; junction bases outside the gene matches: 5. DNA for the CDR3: TGTGCCACCAGTGTCCTAGCGGGGGGGATTAATGAGCAGTTCTTC. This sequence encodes CATSVLAGGINEQFF.

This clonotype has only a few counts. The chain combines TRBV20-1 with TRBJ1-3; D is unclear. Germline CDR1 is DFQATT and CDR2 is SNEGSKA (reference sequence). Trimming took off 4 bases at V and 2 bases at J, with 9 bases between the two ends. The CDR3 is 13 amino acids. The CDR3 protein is CSANPRTGNTIYF. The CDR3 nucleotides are TGCAGTGCTAATCCGAGGACTGGAAACACCATATATTTT.

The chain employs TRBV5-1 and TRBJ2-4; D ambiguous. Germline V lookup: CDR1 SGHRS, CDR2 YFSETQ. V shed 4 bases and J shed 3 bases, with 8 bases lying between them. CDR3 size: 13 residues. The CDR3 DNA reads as TGCGCCAGCAGCCCTCTAGGCAAAAACATTCAGTACTTC. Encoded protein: CASSPLGKNIQYF.

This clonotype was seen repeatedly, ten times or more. CDR3 region: CASQGGTEAFF. The CDR3 bases are TGTGCCAGTCAGGGGGGCACTGAAGCTTTCTTT. This chain uses TRBV6-5 with TRBJ1-1, with 7 bases matching TRBD1. J was trimmed by 4 bases and V by 9 bases; bases with no gene match: 2. The CDR3 totals 11 residues. CDR1 is MNHEY and CDR2 is SVGAGI in the germline V gene.

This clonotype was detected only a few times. CDR3 DNA: TGTGCCAGCAGCTTAGTGCGGGAGCTCTACAATGAGCAGTTCTTC. Its translation: CASSLVRELYNEQFF. V gene TRBV7-3 combines with J gene TRBJ2-1, with 7 bases identical to TRBD2. The length of the CDR3 is 15 residues. After removal of 2 bases from V and 3 bases from J, the junction contained 4 bases not matched to a gene. Per germline, CDR1 SGHTA and CDR2 FQGTGA.

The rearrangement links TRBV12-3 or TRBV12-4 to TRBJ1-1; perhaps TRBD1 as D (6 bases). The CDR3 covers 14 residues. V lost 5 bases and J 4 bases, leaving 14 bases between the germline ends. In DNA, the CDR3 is TGTGCCAGCAGTAGGGGAGGGGGGACCACTGAAGCTTTCTTT. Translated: CASSRGGGTTEAFF.

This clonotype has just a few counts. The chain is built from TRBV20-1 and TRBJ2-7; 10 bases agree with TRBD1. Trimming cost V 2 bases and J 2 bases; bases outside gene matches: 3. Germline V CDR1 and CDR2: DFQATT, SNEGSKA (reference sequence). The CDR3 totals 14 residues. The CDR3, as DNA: TGCAGTGCTAGATCGGACAGGGGGGCCTACGAGCAGTACTTC. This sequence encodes CSARSDRGAYEQYF.

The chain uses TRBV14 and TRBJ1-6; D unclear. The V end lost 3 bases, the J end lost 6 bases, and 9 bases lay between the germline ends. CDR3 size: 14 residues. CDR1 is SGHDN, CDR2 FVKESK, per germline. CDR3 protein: CASSQLDGNSPLHF. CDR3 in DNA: TGTGCCAGCAGCCAGCTGGACGGTAATTCACCCCTCCACTTT.